Here is one T cell receptor beta chain with its context. What it recognizes is unknown. The study ran its PCR with 60 Vbeta and 13 Jbeta primers. Clones were sequenced by immunoSEQ multiplex PCR, and TCRdb holds only the in-frame ones, with some missing. The repertoire holds 150,000 to 200,000 clones, approximately 80% seen once, with approximately 2.2% in the top ten. The data were obtained in a study of cytomegalovirus exposure and HLA in healthy donors. Overall study findings and caveats: Most TCR sequences were seen very rarely across donors, but some public TCRs occurred in many.

This receptor was taken from a woman between 50 and 59 years old in good health and CMV-seronegative. Sequenced input: PBMCs.

Here the CDR3 reads CASSSWGGSTYEQYF. The CDR3 DNA sequence: TGCGCCAGCAGCTCATGGGGGGGCAGCACCTACGAGCAGTACTTC. V usage is TRBV5-1 and J usage is TRBJ2-7; maybe TRBD2 (7 bases). V lost 3 bases and J 2 bases, leaving 15 bases between the germline ends. From germline, CDR1 is SGHRS and CDR2 YFSETQ. This CDR3 spans 15 amino acids.